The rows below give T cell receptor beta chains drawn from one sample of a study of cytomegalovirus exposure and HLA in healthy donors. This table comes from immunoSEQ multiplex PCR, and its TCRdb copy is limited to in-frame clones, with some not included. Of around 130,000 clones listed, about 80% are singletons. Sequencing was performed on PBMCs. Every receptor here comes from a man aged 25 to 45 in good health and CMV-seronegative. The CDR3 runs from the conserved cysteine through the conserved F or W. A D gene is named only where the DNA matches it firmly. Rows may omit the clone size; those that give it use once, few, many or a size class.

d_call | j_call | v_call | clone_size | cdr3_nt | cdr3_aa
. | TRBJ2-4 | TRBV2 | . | TGTGCCAGCAGTGAAAGTTCATTACTAGCCAAAAACATTCAGTACTTC | CASSESSLLAKNIQYF
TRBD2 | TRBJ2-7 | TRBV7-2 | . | TGTGCCAGCAGCCTGGGACTACAGCTGGGCGAGCAGTACTTC | CASSLGLQLGEQYF
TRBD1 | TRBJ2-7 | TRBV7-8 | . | TGTGCCAGCAGCTCGGGACAGGTGAGGAGGGAGCAGTACTTC | CASSSGQVRREQYF
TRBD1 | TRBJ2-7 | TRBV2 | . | TGTGCCAGCAGGGGGACAGGCCCCGGGCCCACCGAGCAGTACTTC | CASRGTGPGPTEQYF
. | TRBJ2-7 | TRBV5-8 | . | TGTGCCAGCAGCTCGTTCAGGGCCCACTCCTACGAGCAGTACTTC | CASSSFRAHSYEQYF
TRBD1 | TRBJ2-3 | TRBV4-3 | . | TGCGCCAGCAGCCACGAGGACAGGGCGGCAGATACGCAGTATTTT | CASSHEDRAADTQYF
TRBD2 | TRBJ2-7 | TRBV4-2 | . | TGTGCCAGCAGCTCGGGACTAGCGGGAGCAGCCTACGAGCAGTACTTC | CASSSGLAGAAYEQYF
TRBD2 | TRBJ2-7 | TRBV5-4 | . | TGTGCCAGCAGCTTGTTAGCGGGAGGGCCCTACGAGCAGTACTTC | CASSLLAGGPYEQYF
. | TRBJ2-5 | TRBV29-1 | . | TGCAGCGTTGTAGGTGGGCTAACCTCCCAAGAGACCCAGTACTTC | CSVVGGLTSQETQYF
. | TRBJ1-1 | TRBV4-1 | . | TGCGCCAGCAGCCACGGGGTAGCAGAAGCTTTCTTT | CASSHGVAEAFF
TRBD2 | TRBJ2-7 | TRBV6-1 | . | TGTGCCAGCAGTGGGGATCTAGCGGGGTTACCCTTGGGGCAGTACTTC | CASSGDLAGLPLGQYF
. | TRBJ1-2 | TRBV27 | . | TGTGCCAGCAGTTTATTCAGCGGGGATCACTATGGCTACACCTTC | CASSLFSGDHYGYTF
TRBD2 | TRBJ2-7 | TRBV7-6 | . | TGTGCCAGCAGCCCCCGGACTAGCGGGGGAACCTACGAGCAGTACTTC | CASSPRTSGGTYEQYF
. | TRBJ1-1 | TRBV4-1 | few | TGCGCCAGCAGCCAAGCCGTCCGAGGCACTGAAGCTTTCTTT | CASSQAVRGTEAFF
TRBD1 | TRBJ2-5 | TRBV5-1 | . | TGCGCCAGCAGCCCGGACAGGGAAGAGACCCAGTACTTC | CASSPDREETQYF
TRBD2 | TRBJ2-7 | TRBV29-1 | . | TGCAGCGTTGTGGGAGCGGGAGGGGGCGAGCAGTACTTC | CSVVGAGGGEQYF
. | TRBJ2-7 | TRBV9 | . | TGTGCCAGCAGCGTAGTCGGGAGCTCCTACGAGCAGTACTTC | CASSVVGSSYEQYF
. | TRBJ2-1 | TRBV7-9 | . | TGTGCCAGCAGCTTATTGGAGGTCACCTCCTACAATGAGCAGTTCTTC | CASSLLEVTSYNEQFF